Listed below are T cell receptor beta chains from one sample, sequenced in a study of T cell repertoires in cytomegalovirus infection. TCRdb called the reads again in MiXCR, with one record for every CDR3 protein. Among under 500,000 distinct CDR3 sequences listed, approximately 46% were seen once. Their specific antigens are unknown. Sample: cultured PBMCs, taken from culture after CMV antigen stimulation. These receptors all stem from a human donor in good health (CMV status not recorded). Some clones in this sample may be carry-over from other donors' samples. The CDR3 runs from the conserved cysteine through the conserved F or W. D genes are given only for firm matches. For some rows the clone size is stated as once, few or many, or as a class when expanded; others skip it.

V	D	J	size	CDR3	DNA
TRBV19	TRBD2	TRBJ2-3	-	CASSIGGRAADTQYF	TGTGCCAGTAGTATAGGCGGGAGGGCGGCAGATACGCAGTATTTT
TRBV6-1	-	TRBJ2-2	-	CASSELVPGELFF	TGTGCCAGCAGTGAATTGGTCCCCGGGGAGCTGTTTTTT
TRBV6-6	-	TRBJ2-2	-	CASSRKEGGGGELFF	TGTGCCAGCAGCAGAAAAGAAGGGGGAGGCGGGGAGCTGTTTTTT
TRBV7-7	-	TRBJ2-7	-	CASSLGRGPTYEQYF	TGTGCCAGCAGCTTAGGGCGCGGGCCAACCTACGAGCAGTACTTC
TRBV28	TRBD1	TRBJ2-2	-	CASSIRGQGTGELFF	TGTGCCAGCAGCATCAGGGGGCAGGGCACCGGGGAGCTGTTTTTT
TRBV27	TRBD1	TRBJ1-2	-	CASSLVLGTGHYGYTF	TGTGCCAGCAGTTTGGTTCTGGGGACAGGGCACTATGGCTACACCTTC
TRBV27	-	TRBJ2-5	once	CASSLHSQETQYF	TGTGCCAGCAGTCTCCACTCCCAAGAGACCCAGTACTTC
TRBV6-1	-	TRBJ2-3	-	CASSEDSRRTQYF	TGTGCCAGCAGTGAGGACTCTCGCAGAACGCAGTATTTT
TRBV7-2	TRBD2	TRBJ2-3	many	CASSWGLPGRGDTQYF	TGTGCCAGCAGCTGGGGACTACCAGGGCGAGGAGATACGCAGTATTTT
TRBV5-5	TRBD2	TRBJ2-3	few	CASSSGLVTDTQYF	TGTGCCAGCAGCTCGGGACTAGTCACAGATACGCAGTATTTT
TRBV27	-	TRBJ2-1	-	CASSLWMAGGNEQFF	TGTGCCAGCAGTTTATGGATGGCAGGAGGGAATGAGCAGTTCTTC
TRBV14	TRBD2	TRBJ2-2	-	CASRLAGDTGELFF	TGTGCCAGCAGACTAGCGGGAGATACCGGGGAGCTGTTTTTT
TRBV7-6	-	TRBJ2-2	few	CASSLSGIPGELFF	TGTGCCAGCAGCTTATCAGGGATCCCCGGGGAGCTGTTTTTT
TRBV7-6	-	TRBJ2-7	-	CASSPDLAPDGEQYF	TGTGCCAGCAGTCCTGACTTAGCGCCCGACGGGGAGCAGTACTTC
TRBV5-6	TRBD1	TRBJ2-7	few	CASFVGTDLRGEQYF	TGTGCCAGCTTTGTCGGGACAGACCTACGTGGCGAGCAGTACTTC
TRBV27	-	TRBJ2-2	-	CASSIQGRATGELFF	TGTGCCAGCAGCATACAGGGAAGGGCCACCGGGGAGCTGTTTTTT
TRBV6-6	-	TRBJ2-3	-	CASSNTGGDTQYF	TGTGCCAGCAGTAACACCGGAGGAGATACGCAGTATTTT
TRBV7-2	-	TRBJ2-1	-	CASSLEPGIWGQFF	TGTGCCAGCAGCTTAGAACCCGGAATATGGGGGCAGTTCTTC
TRBV5-1	-	TRBJ2-3	-	CASSSSGRSDTQYF	TGCGCCAGCAGTTCCAGCGGGCGTTCAGATACGCAGTATTTT
TRBV12-3/TRBV12-4	-	TRBJ1-1	-	CASSFRVFGTEAFF	TGTGCCAGCAGTTTCCGGGTTTTTGGCACTGAAGCTTTCTTT
TRBV12-3/TRBV12-4	-	TRBJ2-5	once	CASTIGGGAQETQYF	TGTGCCAGCACCATTGGGGGGGGGGCGCAAGAGACCCAGTACTTC
TRBV2	-	TRBJ1-6	-	CASSETLAPNSPLHF	TGTGCCAGCAGTGAAACCCTGGCTCCGAATTCACCCCTCCACTTT
TRBV2	-	TRBJ2-1	few	CASKGGAGSYNEQFF	TGTGCCAGCAAAGGTGGGGCTGGCTCCTACAATGAGCAGTTCTTC
TRBV12-3/TRBV12-4	TRBD1	TRBJ2-7	-	CASSLGRDRGAYEQYF	TGTGCCAGCAGTTTGGGTCGGGACAGGGGGGCCTACGAGCAGTACTTC
TRBV20-1	TRBD2	TRBJ2-7	few	CSARDPGTSYEQYF	TGCAGTGCTAGAGATCCCGGGACTAGCTACGAGCAGTACTTC
TRBV5-1	TRBD2	TRBJ2-1	few	CASSFFTSGGYNEQFF	TGCGCCAGCAGCTTCTTTACTAGCGGGGGATACAATGAGCAGTTCTTC
TRBV7-2	TRBD2	TRBJ2-2	many	CASSVLAGATGELFF	TGTGCCAGCAGCGTACTAGCGGGGGCCACCGGGGAGCTGTTTTTT
TRBV7-2	-	TRBJ2-7	-	CASSQSGSAYEQYF	TGTGCCAGCAGCCAAAGCGGGTCAGCCTACGAGCAGTACTTC
TRBV7-2	-	TRBJ2-5	-	CASSPVGNTGTQYF	TGTGCCAGCAGCCCCGTGGGCAACACGGGGACCCAGTACTTC
TRBV28	TRBD1	TRBJ2-4	few	CASSLPLTPTGFAKNIQYF	TGTGCCAGCAGTTTACCCTTGACTCCGACAGGGTTCGCCAAAAACATTCAGTACTTC
TRBV6-2/TRBV6-3	TRBD1	TRBJ2-1	-	CASSYGTGSGYEQFF	TGTGCCAGCAGTTACGGGACAGGGAGTGGGTATGAGCAGTTCTTC
TRBV7-2	-	TRBJ2-1	-	CASTTNSVYNEQFF	TGTGCCAGCACCACCAATAGCGTCTACAATGAGCAGTTCTTC
TRBV25-1	-	TRBJ2-1	-	CASSEYPPLNNEQFF	TGTGCCAGCAGTGAATATCCTCCGCTGAACAATGAGCAGTTCTTC
TRBV6-5	TRBD1	TRBJ1-5	few	CASSWTGRQPQHF	TGTGCCAGCAGTTGGACAGGGAGACAGCCCCAGCATTTT
TRBV6-5	-	TRBJ2-5	few	CASSYSVNFQETQYF	TGTGCCAGCAGTTACTCCGTAAACTTCCAAGAGACCCAGTACTTC
TRBV7-2	-	TRBJ2-3	few	CASSTGQRDTQYF	TGTGCCAGCAGCACGGGACAAAGGGATACGCAGTATTTT
TRBV27	-	TRBJ2-5	few	CASGLGRETQYF	TGTGCCAGTGGACTGGGGAGAGAGACCCAGTACTTC
TRBV18	TRBD1	TRBJ2-7	few	CASSPGQYEQYF	TGTGCCAGCTCACCGGGACAGTACGAGCAGTACTTC
TRBV20-1	TRBD2	TRBJ2-2	-	CSARDQSASGNTGELFF	TGCAGTGCTAGAGATCAATCGGCTAGCGGGAACACCGGGGAGCTGTTTTTT
TRBV4-1	-	TRBJ2-3	-	CASSQEGRGVDTQYF	TGCGCCAGCAGCCAAGAGGGCAGGGGGGTAGATACGCAGTATTTT
TRBV7-6	TRBD1	TRBJ1-4	-	CASSTTGTNEKLFF	TGTGCCAGCAGCACGACAGGGACTAATGAAAAACTGTTTTTT
TRBV6-1	-	TRBJ2-7	few	CASSEPDMPYEQYF	TGTGCCAGCAGTGAACCCGATATGCCCTACGAGCAGTACTTC
TRBV18	-	TRBJ1-3	few	CASSHGGDPGNTIYF	TGTGCCAGCTCACATGGCGGCGACCCTGGAAACACCATATATTTT
TRBV12-3/TRBV12-4	TRBD1	TRBJ1-1	few	CASSLGTGSMNTEAFF	TGTGCCAGCAGTTTGGGGACAGGGAGCATGAACACTGAAGCTTTCTTT
TRBV7-8	-	TRBJ2-7	few	CASSLDRVGEQYF	TGTGCCAGCAGCTTAGACAGGGTGGGCGAGCAGTACTTC
TRBV7-6	TRBD1	TRBJ1-5	-	CASSPTGGRPQHF	TGTGCCAGCAGCCCAACAGGGGGACGGCCCCAGCATTTT
TRBV7-2	-	TRBJ1-1	-	CASSLDWTEAFF	TGTGCCAGCAGCTTAGATTGGACAGAAGCTTTCTTT
TRBV7-2	-	TRBJ1-5	-	CASSPRREQPQHF	TGTGCCAGCAGCCCAAGGCGGGAACAGCCCCAGCATTTT
TRBV7-2	-	TRBJ2-7	-	CASSLGGGHLYEQYF	TGTGCCAGCAGCTTAGGAGGGGGACACCTCTACGAGCAGTACTTC
TRBV19	-	TRBJ2-3	few	CASSRSQTASTDTQYF	TGTGCCAGTAGCCGATCCCAGACAGCTAGCACAGATACGCAGTATTTT
TRBV7-2	-	TRBJ2-1	-	CASSLEPLGGGQFF	TGTGCCAGCAGCTTAGAACCTCTGGGCGGCGGGCAGTTCTTC
TRBV4-3	-	TRBJ2-1	-	CASSQDRWGWSEQFF	TGCGCCAGCAGCCAAGATAGGTGGGGTTGGAGTGAGCAGTTCTTC
TRBV2	-	TRBJ1-4	-	CASVWGDGEKLFF	TGTGCCAGCGTGTGGGGAGACGGTGAAAAACTGTTTTTT
TRBV12-3/TRBV12-4	-	TRBJ2-2	-	CASRTLRSNTGELFF	TGTGCCAGCAGAACCCTGAGGTCGAACACCGGGGAGCTGTTTTTT
TRBV14	TRBD1	TRBJ2-7	-	CASSQPGTAYEQYF	TGTGCCAGCAGCCAACCCGGGACAGCCTACGAGCAGTACTTC
TRBV5-1	-	TRBJ2-1	-	CASSPNPGDEQFF	TGCGCCAGCAGCCCAAATCCAGGGGATGAGCAGTTCTTC
TRBV7-2	TRBD2	TRBJ2-1	-	CASSSSGSTNEQFF	TGTGCCAGCAGCTCTAGCGGGAGCACGAATGAGCAGTTCTTC
TRBV12-3/TRBV12-4	-	TRBJ2-3	few	CASSPFRLEGTDTQYF	TGTGCCAGCAGCCCCTTCAGGCTTGAGGGCACAGATACGCAGTATTTT
TRBV7-2	-	TRBJ2-1	many	CASSPVGRGGYNEQFF	TGTGCCAGCAGCCCAGTGGGCCGAGGGGGGTACAATGAGCAGTTCTTC
TRBV5-4	TRBD2	TRBJ2-1	-	CASHGQGSGDNEQFF	TGTGCCTCGCATGGCCAGGGTAGCGGGGACAATGAGCAGTTCTTC